These T cell receptor beta chains were read from a single sample in a study of T-cell reconstitution after alpha-beta-depleted transplantation in children. TCRdb independently ran MiXCR on the PCR reads; one entry per CDR3 protein. Seen here are around 960,000 distinct CDR3 sequences, about 29% observed once, and the top ten hold about 28%. The sample consisted of PBMCs, mostly from graft donor cells, taken 360 days after TCRalphabeta/CD19-depleted stem cell transplant. Receptors were obtained from a boy in the first two years of life who had a stem cell transplant for SCID, so the T cells may come from the graft donor. Each CDR3 is given with its conserved first and last residue. Fields, in order: D gene, J gene, clone size, V gene, CDR3 DNA, CDR3 protein. The D gene is left open where the match is weak. Size values are once, few and many counts, or a class for expanded clones, and some rows have none.

D: -; J: TRBJ2-7; size: few; V: TRBV28; DNA: TGTGCCAGCAGTTTATCGCCAACGGACATCTACGAGCAGTACTTC; CDR3: CASSLSPTDIYEQYF
D: TRBD1; J: TRBJ1-1; size: -; V: TRBV12-3/TRBV12-4; DNA: TGTGCCAGCACCCTCTACCCTACAGGGGTAAGAACTGAAGCTTTCTTT; CDR3: CASTLYPTGVRTEAFF
D: -; J: TRBJ1-1; size: few; V: TRBV27; DNA: TGTGCCAGCAGCATTAATCGGAGAGGGAATACTGAAGCTTTCTTT; CDR3: CASSINRRGNTEAFF
D: TRBD2; J: TRBJ2-4; size: -; V: TRBV7-2; DNA: TGTGCCAGCAGCTTAGGCCTCGGGGAGGGAAACATTCAGTACTTC; CDR3: CASSLGLGEGNIQYF
D: TRBD2; J: TRBJ2-7; size: -; V: TRBV6-5; DNA: TGTGCCAGCAGTTACTCCCCTAGCGGGGCGGGCGAGCAGTACTTC; CDR3: CASSYSPSGAGEQYF
D: -; J: TRBJ2-7; size: few; V: TRBV28; DNA: TGTGCCAGCAGTTTACGTGGAGGGGCTACTACCTACGAGCAGTACTTC; CDR3: CASSLRGGATTYEQYF
D: TRBD2; J: TRBJ2-7; size: few; V: TRBV12-3/TRBV12-4; DNA: TGTGCCAGAGCACCTGGGACTAGCGGAACCTACGAGCAGTACTTC; CDR3: CARAPGTSGTYEQYF
D: -; J: TRBJ1-1; size: -; V: TRBV7-9; DNA: TGTGCCAGCACACCGAACAGGGTCACTGAAGCTTTCTTT; CDR3: CASTPNRVTEAFF
D: TRBD1; J: TRBJ1-2; size: -; V: TRBV20-1; DNA: TGCAGTGCTAGTAACAGGGGCGCCCTATATGGCTACACCTTC; CDR3: CSASNRGALYGYTF
D: -; J: TRBJ2-1; size: few; V: TRBV18; DNA: TGTGCCAGCTCACCAAAGATTTCCGCCCTCCGCGTCCGCGGCGATGAGCAGTTCTTC; CDR3: CASSPKISALRVRGDEQFF
D: -; J: TRBJ2-6; size: -; V: TRBV29-1; DNA: TGCAGCGTTGTCGCCTCTGGGGCCAACGTCCTGACTTTC; CDR3: CSVVASGANVLTF
D: TRBD1; J: TRBJ1-2; size: -; V: TRBV5-1; DNA: TGCGCCAGCAGCTTGGGCCGACAGGGGGCGAAAGGCTACACCTTC; CDR3: CASSLGRQGAKGYTF
D: -; J: TRBJ2-2; size: few; V: TRBV9; DNA: TGTGCCAGCAGCGGCCGGGATGGAGCCCGAATTAACACCGGGGAGCTGTTTTTT; CDR3: CASSGRDGARINTGELFF
D: TRBD1; J: TRBJ2-7; size: -; V: TRBV5-1; DNA: TGCGCCAGCAGCTTGGGACAGGGGGCGAAGCAGTACTTC; CDR3: CASSLGQGAKQYF
D: -; J: TRBJ1-1; size: few; V: TRBV11-2; DNA: TGTGCCAGCAGCTTTGATCGCAGGGCTAACACTGAAGCTTTCTTT; CDR3: CASSFDRRANTEAFF
D: TRBD1; J: TRBJ2-5; size: few; V: TRBV7-3; DNA: TGTGCCAGCAGCCTTCAAGGGGGCCGGCAAGAGACCCAGTACTTC; CDR3: CASSLQGGRQETQYF
D: -; J: TRBJ2-2; size: few; V: TRBV12-3/TRBV12-4; DNA: TGTGCCAGCACCCTGACCCCTCTCGGGGAGCTGTTTTTT; CDR3: CASTLTPLGELFF
D: TRBD2; J: TRBJ2-3; size: -; V: TRBV4-2; DNA: TGTGCCAGCAGCCAAGATTCGGGACTAGCGGGGGGAGGAGATACGCAGTATTTT; CDR3: CASSQDSGLAGGGDTQYF
D: -; J: TRBJ1-5; size: few; V: TRBV6-5; DNA: TGTGCCACCAGACAGGGCAATCAGCCCCAGCATTTT; CDR3: CATRQGNQPQHF
D: TRBD1; J: TRBJ2-3; size: few; V: TRBV15; DNA: TGTGCCACCAGCACACGACAGGGGGCAGATACGCAGTATTTT; CDR3: CATSTRQGADTQYF
D: -; J: TRBJ2-2; size: -; V: TRBV18; DNA: TGTGCCAGCTCACCAGCCCGGCAGCCGAACACCGGGGAGCTGTTTTTT; CDR3: CASSPARQPNTGELFF
D: -; J: TRBJ2-1; size: few; V: TRBV9; DNA: TGTGCCAGCAGCGTAGCCCCCGGACTCTACAATGAGCAGTTCTTC; CDR3: CASSVAPGLYNEQFF
D: -; J: TRBJ2-4; size: -; V: TRBV25-1; DNA: TGTGCCAGCAGTGAATCGGCAAACAGGAAAAACATTCAGTACTTC; CDR3: CASSESANRKNIQYF
D: TRBD1; J: TRBJ2-7; size: -; V: TRBV27; DNA: TGTGCCAGCAGTTACCAGGGACAGGGCTACGAGCAGTACTTC; CDR3: CASSYQGQGYEQYF
D: -; J: TRBJ1-6; size: -; V: TRBV10-3; DNA: TGTGCCATCAGTGAGTCGGTCGTCAGGGTGGGGTCACCCCTCCACTTT; CDR3: CAISESVVRVGSPLHF
D: -; J: TRBJ2-2; size: -; V: TRBV18; DNA: TGTGCCAGCCCTCTGGACTGGGTCAACACCGGGGAGCTGTTTTTT; CDR3: CASPLDWVNTGELFF
D: -; J: TRBJ2-7; size: few; V: TRBV12-3/TRBV12-4; DNA: TGTGCCAGCAGTTTAGACGGACAATTCTCCTACGAGCAGTACTTC; CDR3: CASSLDGQFSYEQYF
D: TRBD2; J: TRBJ2-1; size: -; V: TRBV20-1; DNA: TGCAGTGCTATGACTAGCGGGGGGCCGGTGGTGGATGAGCAGTTCTTC; CDR3: CSAMTSGGPVVDEQFF
D: TRBD2; J: TRBJ2-3; size: few; V: TRBV5-6; DNA: TGTGCCAGCAGCTTGACTAGCGGGCTAACAGATACGCAGTATTTT; CDR3: CASSLTSGLTDTQYF
D: -; J: TRBJ1-1; size: -; V: TRBV6-2/TRBV6-3; DNA: TGTGCCAGCAGTTCAAGACGCATGAACACTGAAGCTTTCTTT; CDR3: CASSSRRMNTEAFF
D: TRBD1; J: TRBJ1-1; size: few; V: TRBV7-2; DNA: TGTGCCTCAAAACAGGGGCCGGGCACTGAAGCTTTCTTT; CDR3: CASKQGPGTEAFF
D: -; J: TRBJ2-4; size: -; V: TRBV5-5; DNA: TGTGCCAGCAGCTTCCCGCCCCAAAACATTCAGTACTTC; CDR3: CASSFPPQNIQYF
D: -; J: TRBJ2-3; size: few; V: TRBV6-1; DNA: TGTGCCAGCAGCCGGACCCCGGGACTGAGCACAGATACGCAGTATTTT; CDR3: CASSRTPGLSTDTQYF
D: -; J: TRBJ2-1; size: -; V: TRBV21-1; DNA: TGTGCCAGCAGCAATAGAGGCCCTGAGCAGTTCTTC; CDR3: CASSNRGPEQFF
D: -; J: TRBJ2-6; size: -; V: TRBV5-6; DNA: TGTGCCAGCAGCTTGGCCGGATTCGTCTCTGGGGCCAACGTCCTGACTTTC; CDR3: CASSLAGFVSGANVLTF
D: -; J: TRBJ1-6; size: few; V: TRBV12-3/TRBV12-4; DNA: TGTGCCAGCACCGACCTAGGTAGTTCACCCCTCCACTTT; CDR3: CASTDLGSSPLHF
D: TRBD2; J: TRBJ2-3; size: -; V: TRBV12-3/TRBV12-4; DNA: TGTGCCAGCAGTTTAGGTCTAGGACTAGCGGGGGGAGAAGGAGCCACAGATACGCAGTATTTT; CDR3: CASSLGLGLAGGEGATDTQYF
D: TRBD1; J: TRBJ2-3; size: -; V: TRBV29-1; DNA: TGCAGCGTTGGGACAGGCGGAGATACGCAGTATTTT; CDR3: CSVGTGGDTQYF
D: -; J: TRBJ2-2; size: few; V: TRBV27; DNA: TGTGCCAGCAAGGGTTTAGTAACAGGATCGAACACCGGGGAGCTGTTTTTT; CDR3: CASKGLVTGSNTGELFF
D: TRBD2; J: TRBJ2-7; size: -; V: TRBV20-1; DNA: TGCAGTGCTAGACGAAACCTAGCGGTGTCAACCTACGAGCAGTACTTC; CDR3: CSARRNLAVSTYEQYF
D: TRBD1; J: TRBJ2-7; size: -; V: TRBV14; DNA: TGTGCCAGCAGCCGAGGACAGGTCTACGAGCAGTACTTC; CDR3: CASSRGQVYEQYF
D: TRBD2; J: TRBJ2-1; size: -; V: TRBV20-1; DNA: TGCAGTGCTAGAGCGACTAGCGGGGACACCCGTGAGCAGTTCTTC; CDR3: CSARATSGDTREQFF
D: -; J: TRBJ2-3; size: many; V: TRBV11-2; DNA: TGTGCCAGCAGCTTACGGGGGATTTCGGATACGCAGTATTTT; CDR3: CASSLRGISDTQYF
D: -; J: TRBJ1-4; size: -; V: TRBV5-1; DNA: TGCGCCAGCAGCTTTTCGATGAGTGAAAAACTGTTTTTT; CDR3: CASSFSMSEKLFF
D: TRBD1; J: TRBJ2-5; size: -; V: TRBV6-1; DNA: TGTGCCAGCAGTCGGGACAGGGGAGGTCGGAAGACCCAGTACTTC; CDR3: CASSRDRGGRKTQYF